This TCR beta chain is from a study of breast tumors, draining lymph nodes, adjacent tissues. J gave up 9 bases and V 8 bases, and 8 bases lay outside the gene matches. The CDR3 sequence is 14 residues long. CDR1 and CDR2 from the germline V gene are SGHTA and FQGNSA. As concerns this clonotype: This clone may be a read error of a much larger clone one base away.

One entry per CDR3 protein, called by TCRdb with MiXCR from the multiplex PCR reads. The data show some 140,000 distinct CDR3 sequences, 21% seen once. Axillary draining lymph nodes of breast cancer patients supplied the node samples. V and J are TRBV7-2 and TRBJ2-1; the match to TRBD2 covers 12 bases. Sequencing was carried out using axillary lymph node tissue. This clonotype was sampled from a female donor with breast cancer. Some clones in this sample may be carry-over from other donors' samples. The CDR3 loop is CASGRTSGKGEQFF. CDR3 DNA sequence: TGTGCCAGCGGCCGGACTAGCGGGAAAGGTGAGCAGTTCTTC.